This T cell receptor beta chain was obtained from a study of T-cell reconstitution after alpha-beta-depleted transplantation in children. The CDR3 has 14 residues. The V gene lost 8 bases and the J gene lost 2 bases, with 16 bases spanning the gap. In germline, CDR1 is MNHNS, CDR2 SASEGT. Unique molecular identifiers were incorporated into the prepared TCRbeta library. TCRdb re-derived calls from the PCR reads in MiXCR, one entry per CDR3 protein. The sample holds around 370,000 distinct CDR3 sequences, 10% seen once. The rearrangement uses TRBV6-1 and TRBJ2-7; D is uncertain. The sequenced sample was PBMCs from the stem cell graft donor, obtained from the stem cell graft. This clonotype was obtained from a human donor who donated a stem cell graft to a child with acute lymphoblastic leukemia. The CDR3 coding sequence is TGTGCCAGCGGCCCTTACAAAGGGCCCTACGAGCAGTACTTC. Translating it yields CASGPYKGPYEQYF.